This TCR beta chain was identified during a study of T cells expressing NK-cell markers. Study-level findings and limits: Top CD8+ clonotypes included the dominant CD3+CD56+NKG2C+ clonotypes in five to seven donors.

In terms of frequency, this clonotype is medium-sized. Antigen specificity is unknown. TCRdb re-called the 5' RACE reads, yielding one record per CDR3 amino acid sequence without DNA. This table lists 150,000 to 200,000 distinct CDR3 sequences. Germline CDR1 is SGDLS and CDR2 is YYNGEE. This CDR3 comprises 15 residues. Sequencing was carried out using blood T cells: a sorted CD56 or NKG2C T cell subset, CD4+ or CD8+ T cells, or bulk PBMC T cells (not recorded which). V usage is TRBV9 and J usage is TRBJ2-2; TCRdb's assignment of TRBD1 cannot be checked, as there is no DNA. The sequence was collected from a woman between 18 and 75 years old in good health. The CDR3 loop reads CASSLHGGNTGELFF. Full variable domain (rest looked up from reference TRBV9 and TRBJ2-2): DSGVTQTPKHLITATGQRVTLRCSPRSGDLSVYWYQQSLDQGLQFLIQYYNGEERAKGNILERFSAQQFPDLHSELNLSSLELGDSALYFCASSLHGGNTGELFFGEGSRLTVL.